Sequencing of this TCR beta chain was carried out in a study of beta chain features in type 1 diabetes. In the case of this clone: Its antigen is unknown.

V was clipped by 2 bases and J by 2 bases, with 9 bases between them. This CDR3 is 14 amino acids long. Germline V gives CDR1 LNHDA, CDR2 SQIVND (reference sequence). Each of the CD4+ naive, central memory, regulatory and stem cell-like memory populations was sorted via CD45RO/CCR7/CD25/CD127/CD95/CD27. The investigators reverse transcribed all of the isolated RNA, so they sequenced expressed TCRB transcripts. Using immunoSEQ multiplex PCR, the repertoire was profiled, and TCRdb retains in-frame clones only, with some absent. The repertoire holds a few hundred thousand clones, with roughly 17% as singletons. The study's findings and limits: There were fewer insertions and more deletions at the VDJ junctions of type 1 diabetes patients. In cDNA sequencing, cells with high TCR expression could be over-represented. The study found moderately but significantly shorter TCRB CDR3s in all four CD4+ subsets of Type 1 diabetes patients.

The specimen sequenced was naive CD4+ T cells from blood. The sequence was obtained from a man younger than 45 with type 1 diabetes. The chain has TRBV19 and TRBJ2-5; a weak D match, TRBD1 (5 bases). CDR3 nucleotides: TGTGCCAGTAGTATACAGGGCAATCAAGAGACCCAGTACTTC. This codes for CASSIQGNQETQYF.